This T cell receptor (beta chain) was obtained from a study of T cell repertoires in cytomegalovirus infection. The germline V gene encodes CDR1 SGHVS and CDR2 FQNEAQ. CDR3 size: 16 residues. Trimming at V came to 2 bases and at J to 5 bases, leaving 6 bases not matched to a gene. TCRdb reprocessed the reads with MiXCR, giving one entry per CDR3 protein. The profile covers about 190,000 distinct CDR3 sequences, with 25% to 30% appearing a single time and 31% taken by the ten largest. This chain links TRBV7-8 with TRBJ2-2, with 9 bases lining up with TRBD2. The sample was PBMCs. The receptor was isolated from a human donor in good health (CMV status not recorded). Some clones in this sample may be carry-over from other donors' samples. The CDR3 sequence: CASSLQAGGGTGELFF. In DNA, the CDR3 is TGTGCCAGCAGCTTACAAGCGGGGGGTGGTACCGGGGAGCTGTTTTTT.